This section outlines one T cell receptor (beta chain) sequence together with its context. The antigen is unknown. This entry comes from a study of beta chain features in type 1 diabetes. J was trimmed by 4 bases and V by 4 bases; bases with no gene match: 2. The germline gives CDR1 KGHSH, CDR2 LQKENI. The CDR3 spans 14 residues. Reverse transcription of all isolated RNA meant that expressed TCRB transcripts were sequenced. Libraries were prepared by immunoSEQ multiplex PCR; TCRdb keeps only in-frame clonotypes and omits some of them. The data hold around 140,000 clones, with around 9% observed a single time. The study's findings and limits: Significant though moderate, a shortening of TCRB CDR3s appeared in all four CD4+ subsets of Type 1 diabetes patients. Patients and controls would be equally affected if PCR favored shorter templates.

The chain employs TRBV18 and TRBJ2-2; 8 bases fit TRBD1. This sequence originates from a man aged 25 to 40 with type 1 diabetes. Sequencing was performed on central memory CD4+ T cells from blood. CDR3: CASSRGQVTGELFF. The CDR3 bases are TGTGCCAGCTCACGGGGACAGGTCACCGGGGAGCTGTTTTTT.